This TCR beta chain appears in the sequencing data of a study of T cells in Graves' hyperthyroidism and ophthalmopathy. The table lists this clonotype with many counts. Amplification yielded TCR beta CDR3 regions, with RNA transcripts as the source. HTBI primers were used for first-round RT-PCR of the TCR CDR3. TCRdb re-called the multiplex PCR reads with MiXCR, one entry per CDR3 protein. The sample lists hundreds of thousands of distinct CDR3 sequences, 15% to 20% occurring once. Orbital computed tomography, thyroid ultrasound, serum thyroxine and TRAb, and clinical symptoms together informed the diagnoses. The CDR3 loop spans 13 amino acids. V lost 6 bases and J lost 4, with 12 bases in between. The germline V gene encodes CDR1 SGHRS and CDR2 YFSETQ.

The sample was blood. The chain combines TRBV5-1 with TRBJ2-3; no clear D. The sequence came from a woman in her 30s with Graves' hyperthyroidism. CDR3 amino acids: CASTTPPADTQYF. CDR3 in DNA: TGCGCCAGCACAACCCCTCCGGCAGATACGCAGTATTTT.